These T cell receptor beta chains were read from a single sample in a study of T cells in Graves' hyperthyroidism and ophthalmopathy. TCRdb re-called the multiplex PCR reads with MiXCR, one entry per CDR3 protein. The repertoire has under 400,000 distinct CDR3 sequences, over 15% of them found once; the top ten carry about half. Sequencing was carried out using blood. The origin of the receptors is a woman aged 50 to 60 with Graves' hyperthyroidism. CDR3s include the opening cysteine and the closing phenylalanine or tryptophan. The order of the fields is V gene, clone size, D gene, J gene, CDR3 DNA, CDR3 protein. D genes are given only for firm matches. Size values are once, few and many counts, or a class for expanded clones, and some rows have none.

TRBV2	few	.	TRBJ2-1	TGTGCCAGCCTACCCCCCGGGTCCGACTGCCAGTTCTTC	CASLPPGSDCQFF
TRBV3-1	few	.	TRBJ1-6	TGTGCCAGCAGCCTCAGAACCAATAATTCACCCCTCCACTTT	CASSLRTNNSPLHF
TRBV10-3	few	.	TRBJ2-1	TGTGCCATCAGTGTCAGGGGCGACTCGGACAATGAGCAGTTCTTC	CAISVRGDSDNEQFF
TRBV28	.	TRBD2	TRBJ2-3	TGTGCCAGCAGTTACCCTCTAGCGGGAGTGGGAGGACCAGATACGCAGTATTTT	CASSYPLAGVGGPDTQYF
TRBV6-2/TRBV6-3	.	TRBD2	TRBJ2-4	TGTGCCAGCTTAGGGCTAGCGGGGGGGCCGGGGCAGGAAGCCAAAAACATTCAGTACTTC	CASLGLAGGPGQEAKNIQYF
TRBV5-5	.	.	TRBJ2-5	TGTGCCAGCAGCACGGGCCCAGGGGGAGGCGTACAAGAGACCCAGTACTTC	CASSTGPGGGVQETQYF
TRBV6-1	few	TRBD1	TRBJ1-5	TGTGCCAGCAGCGAAATGGGACAGGGAGGTAGCAATCAGCCCCAGCATTTT	CASSEMGQGGSNQPQHF
TRBV25-1	.	.	TRBJ1-1	TGTGCCAGCAGAGAAGGGGGGGGAAGCACTGAAGCTTTCTTT	CASREGGGSTEAFF
TRBV6-1	many	.	TRBJ2-5	TGTGCCAGCAGTGACAGGGGGCGGGGGGAGACCCAGTACTTC	CASSDRGRGETQYF
TRBV7-8	many	.	TRBJ2-1	TGTGCCAGCAGCTTGTACCGGGACTCGGGATACAATGAGCAGTTCTTC	CASSLYRDSGYNEQFF
TRBV7-9	.	TRBD2	TRBJ2-4	TGTGCCAGCAGCTCAGAAGGGAGGGGCAAAAACATTCAGTACTTC	CASSSEGRGKNIQYF
TRBV6-1	.	.	TRBJ1-1	TGTGCCAGCAGTGACTACACTGAAGCTTTCTTT	CASSDYTEAFF
TRBV5-1	few	TRBD1	TRBJ2-5	TGCGCCAGCAGCTTTGGGGCTACAGGGGGCCAAGAGACCCAGTACTTC	CASSFGATGGQETQYF
TRBV6-1	few	TRBD2	TRBJ2-1	TGTGCCAGCACTCTTGGGACAAGACTAGCGGGGGGTAACAATGAGCAGTTCTTC	CASTLGTRLAGGNNEQFF
TRBV20-1	many	TRBD1	TRBJ2-3	TGCAGTGCCCTCTCTGAAGACAGGGGGCCTACAGATACGCAGTATTTT	CSALSEDRGPTDTQYF
TRBV11-1	.	.	TRBJ2-7	TGTGCCAGCAGCGTTGAGCTGGGGGCTACCTACGAGCAGTACTTC	CASSVELGATYEQYF
TRBV11-3	.	.	TRBJ1-1	TGTGCCAGCAGCTTAGGGGCGAGTGGAGAAGCTTTCTTT	CASSLGASGEAFF
TRBV27	.	.	TRBJ1-5	TGTGTCAGCAGCATACAGGGTGATCAGCCCCAGCATTTT	CVSSIQGDQPQHF
TRBV7-9	.	TRBD2	TRBJ2-1	TGTGCCAGCAGCATTAGCGGGAGGGGCAGGTATGAGCAGTTCTTC	CASSISGRGRYEQFF
TRBV7-9	many	.	TRBJ2-5	TGTGCCAGCACTTCCCCTGGGGAGACCCAGTACTTC	CASTSPGETQYF
TRBV3-1	.	.	TRBJ2-5	TGTGCCAGCAGCCAGGCAACAGGGACCCAGTACTTC	CASSQATGTQYF
TRBV5-6	.	.	TRBJ1-2	TGTGCCAGCAGCACGGACAGCCACTATGGCTACACCTTC	CASSTDSHYGYTF
TRBV12-3/TRBV12-4	many	.	TRBJ1-1	TGTGCCAGCAGTTTACGAGTGGCAGCTGAAGCTTTCTTT	CASSLRVAAEAFF
TRBV20-1	.	.	TRBJ2-7	TGCAGTGCTAGAGTAGGGCACTCCTCCTACGAGCAGTACTTC	CSARVGHSSYEQYF
TRBV11-1	many	.	TRBJ2-7	TGTGCCAGCAGCTTAATCCCGGCTCGGAGGGACGAGCAGTACTTC	CASSLIPARRDEQYF
TRBV20-1	many	.	TRBJ2-1	TGCAGTGTTGTTGGCGGAAAGAGCTACAATGAGCAGTTCTTC	CSVVGGKSYNEQFF
TRBV4-1	few	TRBD1	TRBJ2-2	TGCGCCAGCAGCCAAGAATCGGCAGGGGGAATCACCGGGGAGCTGTTTTTT	CASSQESAGGITGELFF
TRBV3-1	.	TRBD1	TRBJ1-3	TGTACCAGCAGGCGGACAGGGGGAAACACCATATATTTT	CTSRRTGGNTIYF
TRBV20-1	many	TRBD2	TRBJ2-3	TGCAGTGCTAGAGGGGCGGCTAGCGGGAGCACAGATACGCAGTATTTT	CSARGAASGSTDTQYF
TRBV27	many	.	TRBJ1-5	TGTGCCAGCGAGGAGGATTTGCAGCCCCAGCATTTT	CASEEDLQPQHF
TRBV6-1	many	TRBD1	TRBJ1-2	TGTGCCAGCTGGACAGGGAACTATGGCTACACCTTC	CASWTGNYGYTF
TRBV12-3/TRBV12-4	many	TRBD1	TRBJ2-5	TGTGCCAGCAGTCTACGACAGGGGGTCAGTTATGGAGAGACCCAGTACTTC	CASSLRQGVSYGETQYF
TRBV7-7	few	.	TRBJ2-5	TGTGCTAGCAGCGCGAACAGCGAAGAGACCCAGTACTTC	CASSANSEETQYF
TRBV6-1	.	.	TRBJ2-5	TGTGCCAGCAGTGAATTTGGGTACCAAGAGACCCAGTACTTC	CASSEFGYQETQYF
TRBV7-3	many	.	TRBJ2-3	TGTGCCAGCAGCCTATTCTGGGTGCTAGTCGGCACAGATACGCAGTATTTT	CASSLFWVLVGTDTQYF
TRBV7-8	.	.	TRBJ1-1	TGTGCCAGCATAGAGGGGAGCGGGAGCACTGAAGCTTTCTTT	CASIEGSGSTEAFF
TRBV10-3	few	.	TRBJ1-2	TGTGCCATCAGAATCAACCCAGGGGATGGCTACACCTTC	CAIRINPGDGYTF
TRBV2	many	TRBD1	TRBJ2-7	TGTGCCAGCAGTGAACCCGGACAGGGCTACGAGCAGTACTTC	CASSEPGQGYEQYF
TRBV2	many	TRBD1	TRBJ2-7	TGTGCCAGCAGCCCGGGACAGGGGCCCTACGAGCAGTACTTC	CASSPGQGPYEQYF
TRBV19	once	.	TRBJ1-5	TGTGCCAGTAGTATGCAGGGCGATCAGCCCCAGCATTTT	CASSMQGDQPQHF
TRBV5-1	many	.	TRBJ2-1	TGCGCCAGTACCCCGGGAGAGTCCTACAATGAGCAGTTCTTC	CASTPGESYNEQFF
TRBV12-3/TRBV12-4	many	.	TRBJ2-5	TGTGCCAGCAGGGGTAGAGAGACCCAGTACTTC	CASRGRETQYF
TRBV7-2	few	TRBD1	TRBJ2-5	TGTGCCAGCGGACCGGGACAGGGGGGAGAGACCCAGTACTTC	CASGPGQGGETQYF
TRBV20-1	.	.	TRBJ2-7	TGCAGTGCTTCCCGGGGTGGCTACGAGCAGTACTTC	CSASRGGYEQYF
TRBV2	few	.	TRBJ2-6	TGTGCCAGCAGTGACAGTCAGAGCTCTGGGGCCAACGTCCTGACTTTC	CASSDSQSSGANVLTF
TRBV7-6	many	.	TRBJ2-5	TGTGCCAGCAGCTTACTCGCCGGGGGCGGGGGCGAGACCCAGTACTTC	CASSLLAGGGGETQYF
TRBV5-1	many	TRBD1	TRBJ1-1	TGCGCCAGCAGCACGGACAGGGGGCCGATCACTGAAGCTTTCTTT	CASSTDRGPITEAFF
TRBV12-3/TRBV12-4	many	.	TRBJ1-1	TGTGCCAGCAGCCGCGGACAGAACACTGAAGCTTTCTTT	CASSRGQNTEAFF
TRBV11-2	.	.	TRBJ1-5	TGTGCCAGCAGCCTTGACAGCCCTAATCAGCCCCAGCATTTT	CASSLDSPNQPQHF
TRBV28	few	.	TRBJ2-7	TGTGCCAGCAGTTTTTTATATGGGGCGAGGCGGGCCCACGAGCAGTACTTC	CASSFLYGARRAHEQYF
TRBV7-2	.	.	TRBJ2-1	TGTGCCAGCAGCTTATATAGCAGGACAAGTAGGAACTATTACAATGAGCAGTTCTTC	CASSLYSRTSRNYYNEQFF
TRBV5-1	.	TRBD2	TRBJ2-3	TGCGCCAGCAGCGAAGAGAGCGGGGGCCTCACAGATACGCAGTATTTT	CASSEESGGLTDTQYF
TRBV20-1	few	TRBD2	TRBJ2-1	TGCAGTGCTAGAGCGGAGCTAGCGGGGGGGTACAATGAGCAGTTCTTC	CSARAELAGGYNEQFF
TRBV12-5	few	TRBD2	TRBJ2-3	TGTGCTACCTCCCGACGGGGGGTCAGCACAGATACGCAGTATTTT	CATSRRGVSTDTQYF
TRBV9	few	.	TRBJ2-7	TGTGCCAGCAGCGTAGAAGGGTTTTCCTACGAGCAGTACTTC	CASSVEGFSYEQYF
TRBV18	many	.	TRBJ1-2	TGTGCCAGCTCACCCGGGCCCAGTTTCTATGGCTACACCTTC	CASSPGPSFYGYTF
TRBV3-1	many	TRBD2	TRBJ2-1	TGTGCCAGCAGCCAAGATACGACTAGCGGCAATGAGCAGTTCTTC	CASSQDTTSGNEQFF
TRBV30	.	.	TRBJ1-2	TGTGCCTGGAGTAGGGTGGATGGCTACACCTTC	CAWSRVDGYTF
TRBV6-1	many	.	TRBJ1-5	TGTGCCAGCAGTGAATCAGGAATCAATCAGCCCCAGCATTTT	CASSESGINQPQHF